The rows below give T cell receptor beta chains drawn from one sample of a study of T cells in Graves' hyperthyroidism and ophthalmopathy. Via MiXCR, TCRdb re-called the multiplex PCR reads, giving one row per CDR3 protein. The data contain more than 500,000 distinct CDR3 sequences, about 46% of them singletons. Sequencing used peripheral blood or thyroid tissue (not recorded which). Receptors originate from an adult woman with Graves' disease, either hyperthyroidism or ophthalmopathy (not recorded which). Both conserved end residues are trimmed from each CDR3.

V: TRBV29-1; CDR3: SVDTGAGNTIY
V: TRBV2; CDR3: ASSSQDLDGYT
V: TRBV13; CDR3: ASSFSTGGGWPQH
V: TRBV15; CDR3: ATSREQGPQY
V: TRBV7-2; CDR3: ASSLWLAPGELF
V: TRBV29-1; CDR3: SVDDWKTEAF
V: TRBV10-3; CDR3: AISATESLSEKLF
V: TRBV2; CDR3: ASSTGGRYTEAF
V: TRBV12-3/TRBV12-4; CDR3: ASSLWGANSPLH
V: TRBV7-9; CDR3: ASSTQRGGSREQY